A selection of T cell receptor beta chains follows, all from one sample in a study of blood T cell repertoires in COVID-19. Sequencing used immunoSEQ multiplex PCR; TCRdb keeps in-frame clones, though not all of them. The sample holds 200,000 to 250,000 clones, 75% to 90% seen once. The source material was peripheral blood. These receptors all stem from a man aged 25 to 45 with COVID-19, enrolled during active disease. Each CDR3 is given with its conserved first and last residue. D genes are given only for firm matches. Where a row states a size, it is once, few, many or the class of an expanded clone; other rows omit it.

j_call clone_size v_call d_call cdr3_aa cdr3_nt
TRBJ1-1 . TRBV7-9 . CASSLGDSPSIEAFF TGTGCCAGCAGCTTAGGTGACAGCCCTTCGATTGAAGCTTTCTTT
TRBJ1-1 . TRBV18 TRBD1 CASSDMTGALNTEAFF TGTGCCAGCTCGGATATGACAGGGGCTCTGAACACTGAAGCTTTCTTT
TRBJ1-5 once TRBV12-3/TRBV12-4 . CASRVSGNQPQHF TGTGCCAGCAGGGTATCAGGGAATCAGCCCCAGCATTTT
TRBJ1-6 . TRBV6-6 TRBD1 CASSPRQGGNSPLHF TGTGCCAGCAGTCCCCGACAGGGGGGGAATTCACCCCTCCACTTT
TRBJ1-6 . TRBV2 TRBD1 CASSKDRGGSPLHF TGTGCCAGCAGTAAGGACAGGGGAGGCTCACCCCTCCACTTT
TRBJ1-1 once TRBV4-2 . CASSLSETANTEAFF TGTGCCAGCAGCCTCTCAGAGACAGCGAACACTGAAGCTTTCTTT
TRBJ1-1 . TRBV7-2 TRBD1 CASSSTGSRTEAFF TGTGCCAGCAGCTCGACAGGGTCGCGCACTGAAGCTTTCTTT
TRBJ1-1 . TRBV6-5 . CASSYSRQINTEAFF TGTGCCAGCAGTTACTCGAGACAAATAAACACTGAAGCTTTCTTT
TRBJ1-2 few TRBV5-1 . CASSLGHQYGYTF TGCGCCAGCAGCTTGGGACACCAATATGGCTACACCTTC
TRBJ2-7 . TRBV5-8 . CASSFRQTYEQYF TGTGCCAGCAGCTTCCGACAGACCTACGAGCAGTACTTC
TRBJ1-2 once TRBV19 . CASSLAWTAFDGYTF TGTGCCAGTAGTCTTGCCTGGACAGCCTTCGATGGCTACACCTTC
TRBJ2-2 few TRBV19 TRBD1 CASSPLDRGRGELFF TGTGCCAGTAGTCCCCTTGACAGGGGACGGGGGGAGCTGTTTTTT
TRBJ1-2 . TRBV28 TRBD1 CASSSPGQLSYGYTF TGTGCCAGCAGTTCCCCGGGACAGCTTTCGTATGGCTACACCTTC
TRBJ2-3 . TRBV5-6 . CASSLFGHGTQYF TGTGCCAGCAGCTTGTTTGGACACGGAACGCAGTATTTT
TRBJ2-7 . TRBV19 TRBD1 CASSPSTGRLLYEQYF TGTGCCAGTAGTCCTTCGACAGGGCGCCTCCTTTACGAGCAGTACTTC
TRBJ1-1 . TRBV9 TRBD1 CASSYRGDTEAFF TGTGCCAGCAGTTACAGGGGCGACACTGAAGCTTTCTTT
TRBJ1-2 . TRBV25-1 TRBD1 CASSADRVYGYTF TGTGCCAGCAGTGCCGACAGGGTCTATGGCTACACCTTC
TRBJ2-3 . TRBV29-1 TRBD1 CSVRLGQGLADTQYF TGCAGCGTCCGCCTGGGACAGGGACTGGCAGATACGCAGTATTTT
TRBJ1-1 . TRBV7-2 . CASSWEGNTEAFF TGTGCCAGCAGCTGGGAGGGGAACACTGAAGCTTTCTTT
TRBJ1-5 . TRBV28 TRBD1 CASRGTPTGGGIYSNQPQHF TGTGCCAGCAGGGGGACCCCGACAGGGGGCGGGATATATAGCAATCAGCCCCAGCATTTT
TRBJ2-3 . TRBV7-3 . CASSPQGGDTQYF TGTGCCAGCAGCCCCCAGGGGGGAGATACGCAGTATTTT
TRBJ1-2 . TRBV6-2/TRBV6-3 . CASSYFPGDSANYGYTF TGTGCCAGCAGTTACTTTCCTGGAGACAGCGCTAACTATGGCTACACCTTC
TRBJ2-7 . TRBV2 . CASSEMGGLQVRPTYEQYF TGTGCCAGCAGTGAAATGGGGGGGCTCCAGGTTCGCCCCACCTACGAGCAGTACTTC
TRBJ1-5 once TRBV7-9 TRBD1 CASSFDRGQGNQPQHF TGTGCCAGCAGCTTCGACAGGGGGCAAGGCAATCAGCCCCAGCATTTT
TRBJ2-7 . TRBV7-2 TRBD1 CASSPVFSGQGYEQYF TGTGCCAGCAGCCCCGTATTCTCGGGACAGGGCTACGAGCAGTACTTC
TRBJ2-7 . TRBV2 . CASSGGRGGYEQYF TGTGCCAGCAGTGGGGGCAGGGGCGGATACGAGCAGTACTTC
TRBJ2-7 . TRBV6-5 . CASRSPGQSVYEQYF TGTGCCAGCAGGTCCCCTGGACAGTCAGTTTACGAGCAGTACTTC
TRBJ2-3 . TRBV6-2/TRBV6-3 TRBD2 CASSYRHGRSTDTQYF TGTGCCAGCAGTTACCGGCACGGGAGGAGCACAGATACGCAGTATTTT
TRBJ1-6 . TRBV5-8 . CASSLDGGSSYNSPLHF TGTGCCAGCAGCTTGGATGGGGGGAGCTCCTATAATTCACCCCTCCACTTT
TRBJ1-2 . TRBV2 TRBD1 CASRKPGQGHGYTF TGTGCCAGCAGAAAACCGGGACAGGGGCATGGCTACACCTTC
TRBJ2-7 . TRBV21-1 . CASSRQEPTYEQYF TGTGCCAGCAGCAGACAGGAGCCCACCTACGAGCAGTACTTC
TRBJ2-7 . TRBV6-5 . CASRPSTAIYEQYF TGTGCCAGCAGACCCTCGACAGCCATCTACGAGCAGTACTTC
TRBJ1-2 . TRBV18 . CASSPFQGKSYGYTF TGTGCCAGCTCACCATTTCAGGGGAAGAGCTATGGCTACACCTTC
TRBJ2-3 . TRBV7-2 . CASSLAQGADTQYF TGTGCCAGCAGCTTAGCACAGGGTGCAGATACGCAGTATTTT
TRBJ1-3 . TRBV7-2 . CASSQGHLSGNTIYF TGTGCCAGCAGCCAAGGACACCTCTCTGGAAACACCATATATTTT
TRBJ1-5 . TRBV7-9 . CASSFWSSGPQHF TGTGCCAGCAGCTTTTGGTCGTCAGGGCCCCAGCATTTT
TRBJ2-7 . TRBV6-2/TRBV6-3 . CASSYSLGETPTIAVSYEQYF TGTGCCAGCAGTTACTCGTTGGGTGAGACTCCCACTATTGCCGTCTCCTACGAGCAGTACTTC
TRBJ2-7 . TRBV5-1 . CASSFSDSSYEQYF TGCGCCAGCAGCTTCTCTGACAGCTCCTACGAGCAGTACTTC
TRBJ1-2 . TRBV3-1/TRBV3-2 . CASSQETGRYGYTF TGTGCCAGCAGCCAAGAAACAGGGCGCTATGGCTACACCTTC
TRBJ1-1 . TRBV9 TRBD1 CASSEEPWDRGTEAFF TGTGCCAGCAGCGAAGAGCCGTGGGACAGGGGAACTGAAGCTTTCTTT
TRBJ2-7 . TRBV7-8 . CASSRHLGGQYF TGTGCCAGCAGCCGTCATCTAGGGGGGCAGTACTTC
TRBJ1-1 . TRBV16 . CASSQMREAFF TGTGCCAGCAGCCAAATGCGGGAAGCTTTCTTT
TRBJ2-3 . TRBV18 . CASSPSQSTDTQYF TGTGCCAGCTCACCGTCGCAGAGCACAGATACGCAGTATTTT
TRBJ1-1 . TRBV6-5 TRBD1 CASSYSTGATEAFF TGTGCCAGCAGTTACTCGACAGGGGCCACTGAAGCTTTCTTT
TRBJ2-2 . TRBV27 . CASSLFRGTGELFF TGTGCCAGCAGTTTATTTAGGGGTACCGGGGAGCTGTTTTTT
TRBJ1-2 . TRBV28 . CASTIADGYTF TGTGCCAGCACTATAGCTGATGGCTACACCTTC
TRBJ2-3 once TRBV11-2 TRBD1 CASSSDRAAGTDTQYF TGTGCCAGCAGCTCGGACAGGGCTGCAGGCACAGATACGCAGTATTTT
TRBJ1-2 many TRBV4-3 . CASSQDIVSPQAFYGYTF TGCGCCAGCAGCCAAGATATCGTATCTCCCCAGGCCTTCTATGGCTACACCTTC
TRBJ1-3 . TRBV27 . CASSSMDSFSGNTIYF TGTGCCAGCAGTTCGATGGACAGCTTCTCTGGAAACACCATATATTTT
TRBJ1-2 . TRBV11-2 TRBD1 CASSPGQDYGYTF TGTGCCAGCAGCCCAGGACAGGACTATGGCTACACCTTC
TRBJ1-4 . TRBV5-5 TRBD1 CASSLSMRTGSEKLFF TGTGCCAGCAGCTTGTCTATGAGGACAGGGTCCGAAAAACTGTTTTTT
TRBJ2-7 . TRBV30 TRBD1 CAWSEGQGHYEQYF TGTGCCTGGAGTGAAGGACAGGGGCACTACGAGCAGTACTTC
TRBJ1-1 . TRBV19 . CASSTRDSSLLNTEAFF TGTGCCAGTAGTACTCGGGACTCATCTCTATTGAACACTGAAGCTTTCTTT